Each of the 15 T cell receptor beta chains below was sequenced from the same sample in a study of T cells expressing NK-cell markers. After re-calling the 5' RACE reads, TCRdb lists one entry per CDR3 protein, DNA absent. The specimen's table records some 450,000 distinct CDR3 sequences. Sequences were obtained from blood T cells: a sorted CD56 or NKG2C T cell subset, CD4+ or CD8+ T cells, or bulk PBMC T cells (not recorded which). The receptors were sampled from a woman aged 18-69 years in good health.

The chain has TRBV20-1 and TRBJ2-1; the TCRdb call, TRBD2, lacks DNA for checking. The CDR3 runs 13 residues. Germline V CDR1 and CDR2: DFQATT, SNEGSKA (reference sequence). The CDR3 reads CSTLAGGMNEQFF.

This sequence joins TRBV7-7 and TRBJ2-3; the D call from TCRdb, TRBD2, cannot be confirmed without DNA. Germline loops: CDR1 SSHAT, CDR2 FNYEAQ (reference sequence). CDR3 size: 16 residues. The CDR3 loop is CASSLGRGGGTDTQYF.

The chain is built from TRBV29-1 and TRBJ1-1. Per the germline V gene, CDR1 is SQVTM and CDR2 is ANQGSEA. CDR3 size: 12 residues. Here the CDR3 reads CSVGYVDTEAFF.

The V and J genes are TRBV2 and TRBJ1-5. This CDR3 comprises 15 residues. Germline V CDR1 and CDR2: SNHLY, FYNNEI. Here the CDR3 reads CASSEEILGNQPQHF.

The chain recombines TRBV20-1 with TRBJ2-3; TCRdb's D call of TRBD1 is untestable without DNA. The CDR3 has 14 amino acids. Germline V gene data show CDR1 as DFQATT and CDR2 as SNEGSKA (reference sequence). The CDR3: CSGRRGSGTDTQYF.

The chain recombines TRBV12-3 or TRBV12-4 with TRBJ2-7; TCRdb names TRBD2, which stays unverified in the absence of DNA. The CDR3 loop spans 15 amino acids. The CDR3: CASSDAGGPGSEQYF.

The chain employs TRBV7-3 and TRBJ2-3; TCRdb picks TRBD1, but there is no DNA to check that call. CDR3 size: 14 residues. From germline, CDR1 is SGHTA and CDR2 FQGTGA. The CDR3 reads CASSSVGGTDTQYF.

The V gene is TRBV10-3, the J gene TRBJ2-5; TCRdb's assignment of TRBD2 cannot be checked, as there is no DNA. From germline, CDR1 is ENHRY and CDR2 SYGVKD. This CDR3 is built from 15 residues. The CDR3: CAISRASGNQETQYF.

The chain employs TRBV29-1 and TRBJ2-7; TCRdb proposes TRBD2, but this gene call is untestable without DNA. The germline V gene has CDR1 SQVTM and CDR2 ANQGSEA. The CDR3 totals 17 residues. CDR3 sequence reads: CSVGPGTSGRHAYEQYF.

The rearrangement links TRBV7-2 to TRBJ1-1; there is no DNA to check the TCRdb D call of TRBD1. The CDR3 totals 14 residues. CDR1 SGHTA and CDR2 FQGNSA come from the germline V gene. CDR3 amino acids: CASSPRQLSTEAFF.

V and J are TRBV3-1 and TRBJ1-2; TCRdb indicates TRBD1, and absent DNA this call remains unverified. The CDR3 covers 13 residues. In germline, CDR1 is LGHDT, CDR2 YNNKEL (reference sequence). The CDR3 region is CASSQRGSYGYTF.

The CDR3 protein is CATSDFRTGAHEQYF. This chain links TRBV24-1 with TRBJ2-7. The V gene's germline CDR1 is KGHDR and CDR2 SFDVKD. The CDR3 loop spans 15 amino acids.

V is TRBV20-1 and J is TRBJ2-5; the TCRdb D gene call, TRBD1, has no DNA to confirm it. This CDR3 is 12 amino acids long. Germline CDR1 and CDR2: DFQATT and SNEGSKA (reference sequence). CDR3 sequence reads: CSRGRGVGTQYF.

The rearrangement links TRBV5-4 to TRBJ2-2. The V gene's germline CDR1 is SGHNT and CDR2 YYREEE (reference sequence). The CDR3 has 13 amino acids. The CDR3 loop is CASSLGLGGELFF.

J is TRBJ1-1 and V is TRBV5-1. Per the germline V gene, CDR1 is SGHRS and CDR2 is YFSETQ. The CDR3 sequence is 11 residues long. CDR3 residues: CASTHGSEAFF.